Listed below are T cell receptor beta chains from one sample, sequenced in a study of shared clonotypes between healthy human individuals. Sequenced by immunoSEQ multiplex PCR; TCRdb stores in-frame clones only, minus some. The sample shows 730,000 or so clones, roughly 78% of them seen only once. The sequencing input was memory CD4+ T cells sorted from blood. The receptor set was obtained from a woman in her thirties in good health. The CDR3 runs from the conserved cysteine through the conserved F or W. A D gene is named only where the DNA matches it firmly. Clone size is shown for a subset of rows, as once, few, many or a class of expanded clone.

j_gene: TRBJ2-5
d_gene: .
v_gene: TRBV5-1
abundance: .
CDR3nt: TGCGCCAGCAGTACACAAGAGACCCAGTACTTC
CDR3aa: CASSTQETQYF

j_gene: TRBJ1-1
d_gene: TRBD1
v_gene: TRBV20-1
abundance: many
CDR3nt: TGCAGTGCTGACAGGGACACTGAAGCTTTCTTT
CDR3aa: CSADRDTEAFF

j_gene: TRBJ1-5
d_gene: .
v_gene: TRBV7-9
abundance: few
CDR3nt: TGTGCCAGCAGCTCCCGACAAGCAAATCAGCCCCAGCATTTT
CDR3aa: CASSSRQANQPQHF

j_gene: TRBJ1-4
d_gene: .
v_gene: TRBV28
abundance: .
CDR3nt: TGTGCCAGCAGTTTTTACGGGGGAAATGAAAAACTGTTTTTT
CDR3aa: CASSFYGGNEKLFF

j_gene: TRBJ1-2
d_gene: .
v_gene: TRBV28
abundance: once
CDR3nt: TGTGCCAGCAGCCCTCGGGGTGGCTACACCTTC
CDR3aa: CASSPRGGYTF

j_gene: TRBJ2-1
d_gene: TRBD2
v_gene: TRBV7-2
abundance: .
CDR3nt: TGTGCCAGCAGCCGCCTTGCTCTAGCGGGAAGTTACAATGAGCAGTTCTTC
CDR3aa: CASSRLALAGSYNEQFF

j_gene: TRBJ2-3
d_gene: .
v_gene: TRBV5-1
abundance: once
CDR3nt: TGCGCCAGCAGACCACGGGCCCAAACGGCAGATACGCAGTATTTT
CDR3aa: CASRPRAQTADTQYF

j_gene: TRBJ2-3
d_gene: TRBD2
v_gene: TRBV7-6
abundance: few
CDR3nt: TGTGCCAGCAGCTCAAGCGGGGGGAAGGGGACAGATACGCAGTATTTT
CDR3aa: CASSSSGGKGTDTQYF

j_gene: TRBJ2-3
d_gene: .
v_gene: TRBV7-2
abundance: .
CDR3nt: TGTGCCAGCAGCTTAGCAGTAGCGAGCGGCCGCACAGGTACGCAGTATTTT
CDR3aa: CASSLAVASGRTGTQYF

j_gene: TRBJ2-5
d_gene: TRBD2
v_gene: TRBV29-1
abundance: once
CDR3nt: TGCAGCGCAGGACTAGCGGGAGGGGGCCAGTACTTC
CDR3aa: CSAGLAGGGQYF

j_gene: TRBJ1-5
d_gene: .
v_gene: TRBV7-2
abundance: .
CDR3nt: TGTGCCAGCAGCCGAGACTCACTTAGCAATCAGCCCCAGCATTTT
CDR3aa: CASSRDSLSNQPQHF

j_gene: TRBJ2-1
d_gene: TRBD2
v_gene: TRBV6-6
abundance: once
CDR3nt: TGTGCCAGCACAAGGACTAGCGGCTCCTACAATGAGCAGTTCTTC
CDR3aa: CASTRTSGSYNEQFF

j_gene: TRBJ2-7
d_gene: .
v_gene: TRBV18
abundance: .
CDR3nt: TGTGCCAGCTCATTTGGGGGGCGATACGAGCAGTACTTC
CDR3aa: CASSFGGRYEQYF

j_gene: TRBJ2-7
d_gene: .
v_gene: TRBV11-2
abundance: .
CDR3nt: TGTGCCAGCAGCGCCCTCCGGACCAAGTCCTACGAGCAGTACTTC
CDR3aa: CASSALRTKSYEQYF

j_gene: TRBJ2-5
d_gene: .
v_gene: TRBV7-9
abundance: .
CDR3nt: TGTGCCAGCAGCTTGGACGGGACTCGCGAGACCCAGTACTTC
CDR3aa: CASSLDGTRETQYF

j_gene: TRBJ2-1
d_gene: TRBD1
v_gene: TRBV25-1
abundance: few
CDR3nt: TGTGCCAGCAGTGAAGAAGCAGGGGGCGATGGTGGCAATGAGCAGTTCTTC
CDR3aa: CASSEEAGGDGGNEQFF

j_gene: TRBJ2-5
d_gene: .
v_gene: TRBV27
abundance: .
CDR3nt: TGTGCCAGCAGGTTAGGCGGGATTGAGACCCAGTACTTC
CDR3aa: CASRLGGIETQYF

j_gene: TRBJ2-3
d_gene: TRBD1
v_gene: TRBV29-1
abundance: .
CDR3nt: TGCAGCGTTGTGGGACAGGGGGCAGATACGCAGTATTTT
CDR3aa: CSVVGQGADTQYF

j_gene: TRBJ1-2
d_gene: TRBD1
v_gene: TRBV28
abundance: once
CDR3nt: TGTGCCAGCAGTTCACAGGGGGGGAACTATGGCTACACCTTC
CDR3aa: CASSSQGGNYGYTF

j_gene: TRBJ2-2
d_gene: .
v_gene: TRBV5-1
abundance: .
CDR3nt: TGCGCCAGCAGCTTGGCCACAACACTAAACACCGGGGAGCTGTTTTTT
CDR3aa: CASSLATTLNTGELFF

j_gene: TRBJ2-2
d_gene: .
v_gene: TRBV29-1
abundance: .
CDR3nt: TGCAGCGTTGGTTTGGGCGGAGTTAACACCGGGGAGCTGTTTTTT
CDR3aa: CSVGLGGVNTGELFF

j_gene: TRBJ2-2
d_gene: TRBD2
v_gene: TRBV7-8
abundance: .
CDR3nt: TGTGCCAGCAGCTTACGAGCGGGAGGGCAGACCGGGGAGCTGTTTTTT
CDR3aa: CASSLRAGGQTGELFF

j_gene: TRBJ2-1
d_gene: .
v_gene: TRBV11-3
abundance: .
CDR3nt: TGTGCCAGCAGCTTAGAGCCCTCGGGGGGCAGGACCTACAATGAGCAGTTCTTC
CDR3aa: CASSLEPSGGRTYNEQFF

j_gene: TRBJ2-3
d_gene: .
v_gene: TRBV6-4
abundance: few
CDR3nt: TGTGCCAGCAGCGCACTCGGGACTACAGATACGCAGTATTTT
CDR3aa: CASSALGTTDTQYF

j_gene: TRBJ2-4
d_gene: .
v_gene: TRBV29-1
abundance: .
CDR3nt: TGCAGCGTTGAAACAGGGTTGGCCAAAAACATTCAGTACTTC
CDR3aa: CSVETGLAKNIQYF

j_gene: TRBJ2-7
d_gene: TRBD2
v_gene: TRBV2
abundance: .
CDR3nt: TGTGCCAGCAGTATACTAGCGGGAGCCCCTGACGAGCAGTACTTC
CDR3aa: CASSILAGAPDEQYF

j_gene: TRBJ2-7
d_gene: .
v_gene: TRBV9
abundance: many
CDR3nt: TGTGCCAGCAGCGCTCACCCGGGACCCACTTACGAGCAGTACTTC
CDR3aa: CASSAHPGPTYEQYF

j_gene: TRBJ2-7
d_gene: TRBD1
v_gene: TRBV9
abundance: .
CDR3nt: TGTGCCAGCAGCCCGGACAGGGTAGATAACGAGCAGTACTTC
CDR3aa: CASSPDRVDNEQYF

j_gene: TRBJ2-5
d_gene: TRBD1
v_gene: TRBV11-2
abundance: .
CDR3nt: TGTGCCAGCAGCTTAGGACAGGGTAGTAGGAAGACCCAGTACTTC
CDR3aa: CASSLGQGSRKTQYF

j_gene: TRBJ2-3
d_gene: TRBD2
v_gene: TRBV6-4
abundance: .
CDR3nt: TGTGCCAGCAGTGACTCGAGGGGCGGGAGTCCAGATACGCAGTATTTT
CDR3aa: CASSDSRGGSPDTQYF

j_gene: TRBJ1-2
d_gene: .
v_gene: TRBV29-1
abundance: few
CDR3nt: TGCAGCGTTAGATTCCGGACGGATGGCTACACCTTC
CDR3aa: CSVRFRTDGYTF

j_gene: TRBJ2-3
d_gene: .
v_gene: TRBV14
abundance: .
CDR3nt: TGTGCCAGCAGCCTTCAGCTAGCGCAATCCACAGATACGCAGTATTTT
CDR3aa: CASSLQLAQSTDTQYF

j_gene: TRBJ2-3
d_gene: .
v_gene: TRBV7-9
abundance: .
CDR3nt: TGTGCCAGCAGCTTAATGGGAGATACGCAGTATTTT
CDR3aa: CASSLMGDTQYF

j_gene: TRBJ2-3
d_gene: .
v_gene: TRBV7-9
abundance: .
CDR3nt: TGTGCCAGCAGCTTAGCGATGGATTCAGATACGCAGTATTTT
CDR3aa: CASSLAMDSDTQYF

j_gene: TRBJ2-3
d_gene: .
v_gene: TRBV5-4
abundance: once
CDR3nt: TGTGCCAGCAGCTCGGGGATTAGCACAGATACGCAGTATTTT
CDR3aa: CASSSGISTDTQYF

j_gene: TRBJ1-5
d_gene: TRBD1
v_gene: TRBV28
abundance: .
CDR3nt: TGTGCCAGCAGTTCTCCCCGGGACAGGGGAATTCAGCCCCAGCATTTT
CDR3aa: CASSSPRDRGIQPQHF

j_gene: TRBJ2-7
d_gene: TRBD1
v_gene: TRBV28
abundance: .
CDR3nt: TGTGCCACCGCCCCAACAGGGGGCCACTCCTACGAGCAGTACTTC
CDR3aa: CATAPTGGHSYEQYF

j_gene: TRBJ2-5
d_gene: TRBD2
v_gene: TRBV19
abundance: .
CDR3nt: TGTGCCAGTAGTATCAGCGGGAGCACGGGGGCCCAGTACTTC
CDR3aa: CASSISGSTGAQYF

j_gene: TRBJ1-5
d_gene: TRBD1
v_gene: TRBV7-9
abundance: .
CDR3nt: TGTGCCAGCAGCCAGGGGGGGAGCCAGCCCCAGCATTTT
CDR3aa: CASSQGGSQPQHF

j_gene: TRBJ2-2
d_gene: .
v_gene: TRBV29-1
abundance: .
CDR3nt: TGCAGCGCCCCCTCCCAGGGCGCCGGGGAGCTGTTTTTT
CDR3aa: CSAPSQGAGELFF

j_gene: TRBJ2-6
d_gene: .
v_gene: TRBV4-1
abundance: .
CDR3nt: TGCGCCAGCAGGTCCGCAGGGTGGTATGCTGGGGCCAACGTCCTGACTTTC
CDR3aa: CASRSAGWYAGANVLTF

j_gene: TRBJ2-7
d_gene: TRBD1
v_gene: TRBV29-1
abundance: .
CDR3nt: TGCAGCGTTGGAAACCAGGGGGCCTACGAGCAGTACTTC
CDR3aa: CSVGNQGAYEQYF

j_gene: TRBJ2-7
d_gene: .
v_gene: TRBV5-4
abundance: few
CDR3nt: TGTGCCAGCAGCTTGAACTACGAGCAGTACTTC
CDR3aa: CASSLNYEQYF

j_gene: TRBJ2-7
d_gene: TRBD1
v_gene: TRBV5-6
abundance: .
CDR3nt: TGTGCCAGCAGCCGGGACAGGGCCTACGAGCAGTACTTC
CDR3aa: CASSRDRAYEQYF

j_gene: TRBJ2-7
d_gene: .
v_gene: TRBV15
abundance: .
CDR3nt: TGTGCCACCAGCAGGGGGGTCGAGACAGACGAGCAGTACTTC
CDR3aa: CATSRGVETDEQYF

j_gene: TRBJ1-1
d_gene: TRBD1
v_gene: TRBV5-1
abundance: .
CDR3nt: TGCGCCAGCAGCTTGGAGTGGACAGGGGGCTTTGGGACTGAAGCTTTCTTT
CDR3aa: CASSLEWTGGFGTEAFF